This TCR beta chain was sequenced for a study of blood T cell repertoires in COVID-19. Across the whole study: Spain, Italy and the United States supplied samples that represented acute and convalescent COVID-19.

Germline V CDR1 and CDR2: SGHRS, YFSETQ. The V and J ends lost 3 bases and 2 bases respectively, with 15 bases between them. This CDR3 spans 16 amino acids. This clone was recorded once. In the original analysis: Estimation of nucleated cell counts relied on the amplification of reference gene primers. The table came from immunoSEQ multiplex PCR; TCRdb's copy has only in-frame clones and leaves some out. Clone size and V and J calls were adopted from that table, with D and trimming inferred from the DNA. The sample records approximately 300,000 clones, about nine tenths being singletons. The Seattle patients joined while their infection was active and were tracked longitudinally afterward.

What was sequenced was peripheral blood. This chain joins TRBV5-1 and TRBJ2-1; D might be TRBD1 (7 bases). This TCR derives from a woman aged 25 to 39 with COVID-19, enrolled during active disease. CDR3 bases: TGCGCCAGCAGCTCGGGGGCAGGGGGAACCTACAATGAGCAGTTCTTC. It specifies CASSSGAGGTYNEQFF.